This section outlines one T cell receptor beta chain sequence together with its context. Trimming shortened V by 2 bases and J by 3 bases, and 17 bases separated the two germline ends. Germline loops: CDR1 MNHEY, CDR2 SMNVEV (reference sequence). The CDR3 runs 16 residues. This table comes from immunoSEQ multiplex PCR, and its TCRdb copy is limited to in-frame clones, with some not included. Counted here are about 580,000 clones, nearly 98% occurring once; the ten biggest clones make up approximately 0.3%. The data originate from a study of shared clonotypes between healthy human individuals. As defined, naive CD8 cells were CD45RO-negative and positively selected for CCR7, with terminally differentiated effector memory CD45RA+ cells excluded.

The rearrangement joins TRBV27 to TRBJ2-7; D unclear. Sequenced material: naive CD8+ T cells sorted from blood. This TCR was sampled from a young man in good health. The CDR3 here is CASSLKSRQGIYEQYF. Written as DNA, the CDR3 is TGTGCCAGCAGTTTAAAGTCTCGTCAAGGGATCTACGAGCAGTACTTC.